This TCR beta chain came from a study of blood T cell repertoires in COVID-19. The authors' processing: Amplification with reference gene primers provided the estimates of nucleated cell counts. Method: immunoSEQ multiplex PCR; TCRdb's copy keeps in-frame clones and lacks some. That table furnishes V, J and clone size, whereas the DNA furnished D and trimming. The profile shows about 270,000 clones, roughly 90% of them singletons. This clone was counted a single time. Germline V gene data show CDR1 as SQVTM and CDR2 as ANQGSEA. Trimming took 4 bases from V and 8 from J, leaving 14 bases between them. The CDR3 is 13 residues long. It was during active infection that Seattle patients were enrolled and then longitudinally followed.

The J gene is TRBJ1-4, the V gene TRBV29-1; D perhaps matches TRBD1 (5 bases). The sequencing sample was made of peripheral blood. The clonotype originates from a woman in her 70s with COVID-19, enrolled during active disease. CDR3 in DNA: TGCAGCGTTGGGACACCGACAAGCGAAAAACTGTTTTTT. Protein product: CSVGTPTSEKLFF.